This record looks at one TCR beta chain sequence and its context. The antigen is undetermined. This record belongs to a study of a mutant IDH1 vaccine in newly diagnosed glioma. Study-wide background: The start of vaccination came 4-6 weeks after radiotherapy alone, or with temozolomide cycles. Most had both radiotherapy and temozolomide beforehand; others had only one. General study findings and limits: Apparently unrelated to pseudoprogression were changes in the top peripheral T cell clonotypes.

Time point noted: week 47, end of study. A 20-mer mutant IDH1 peptide at 300 ug was injected subcutaneously with topical imiquimod. Sequenced by immunoSEQ multiplex PCR; TCRdb stores in-frame clones only, minus some. There are approximately 30,000 clones in the sample; about 93% occur only once, and about 5.5% lies in the top ten. The TCR was taken from a woman aged 40-49 years with glioma. Source: PBMCs, taken from a glioma patient whose treatment included an IDH1 peptide vaccine.

In DNA, the CDR3 is TGTGCCAGCAGTTATGGGGCCTATCCTAGCACAGATACGCAGTATTTT. This encodes CASSYGAYPSTDTQYF. The rearrangement uses TRBV6-5 and TRBJ2-3, with TRBD1 as a possible D gene (5 bases). CDR3 length equals 16 residues. CDR1 and CDR2 from the germline V gene are MNHEY and SVGAGI. With 3 bases removed from V and 0 bases from J, the gap between germline ends came to 13 bases.